The clone carrying this T cell receptor beta chain was seen only a few times. Its matching antigen is unknown. The source of the sample is a study of shared clonotypes between healthy human individuals. As for the study in general: Researchers drew samples from two women and three men aged 18 to 49. Study outcomes and limitations: Sample collection involved blood only; tissue repertoires are likely different. Some naive CD4 clonotypes, around 4.9%, turned up in common across a few donors.

Germline values: CDR1 SNHLY, CDR2 FYNNEI. V was cut by 5 bases and J by 4 bases, with 9 bases left in between. This CDR3 has 13 residues. Sorted-subset replicate PCRs used around 200 ng of genomic DNA. This amount corresponded to 33,000 or so T cell genomes. Using immunoSEQ multiplex PCR, the repertoire was profiled, and TCRdb retains in-frame clones only, with some absent. The data show around 2.3 million clones, with almost 96% seen just once and roughly 0.13% held by the top ten. J is TRBJ1-5 and V is TRBV2; the D gene is possibly TRBD1 (6 bases). Sequenced: naive CD4+ T cells sorted from blood. The subset denotes: CD45RA+ positively selected. This TCR was sampled from a man aged 18 to 29 in good health. Written as DNA, the CDR3 is TGTGCCAGCAGTACAGGGACGAATCAGCCCCAGCATTTT. This translates into CASSTGTNQPQHF.